This T cell receptor (beta chain) was observed in a study of CD8+ T cells in alopecia areata. RNA extraction and reverse transcription yielded cDNA as sequencing template. Method: immunoSEQ multiplex PCR; TCRdb's copy keeps in-frame clones and lacks some. The sample holds more than 200,000 clones, just over 65% seen once. Details on this clone: The same CDR3 also results from other DNA sequences found in this sample.

Treatment reported: oral pan-JAK inhibitor, 5-10 mg twice daily. Trimming took 0 bases from V and 6 from J, leaving 9 bases between them. The CDR3 totals 14 residues. Looked up from germline, CDR1 is SGHRS and CDR2 is YFSETQ. This TCR derives from a human donor with alopecia areata. The material was CD4+ T cells sorted from blood, obtained at approximately week 44, from a patient treated with tofacitinib. The chain links TRBV5-1 to TRBJ2-2; D is possibly TRBD2 (6 bases). CDR3 region: CASSLGGGSGELFF. CDR3 sequence (DNA): TGCGCCAGCAGCTTGGGCGGAGGGTCCGGGGAGCTGTTTTTT.